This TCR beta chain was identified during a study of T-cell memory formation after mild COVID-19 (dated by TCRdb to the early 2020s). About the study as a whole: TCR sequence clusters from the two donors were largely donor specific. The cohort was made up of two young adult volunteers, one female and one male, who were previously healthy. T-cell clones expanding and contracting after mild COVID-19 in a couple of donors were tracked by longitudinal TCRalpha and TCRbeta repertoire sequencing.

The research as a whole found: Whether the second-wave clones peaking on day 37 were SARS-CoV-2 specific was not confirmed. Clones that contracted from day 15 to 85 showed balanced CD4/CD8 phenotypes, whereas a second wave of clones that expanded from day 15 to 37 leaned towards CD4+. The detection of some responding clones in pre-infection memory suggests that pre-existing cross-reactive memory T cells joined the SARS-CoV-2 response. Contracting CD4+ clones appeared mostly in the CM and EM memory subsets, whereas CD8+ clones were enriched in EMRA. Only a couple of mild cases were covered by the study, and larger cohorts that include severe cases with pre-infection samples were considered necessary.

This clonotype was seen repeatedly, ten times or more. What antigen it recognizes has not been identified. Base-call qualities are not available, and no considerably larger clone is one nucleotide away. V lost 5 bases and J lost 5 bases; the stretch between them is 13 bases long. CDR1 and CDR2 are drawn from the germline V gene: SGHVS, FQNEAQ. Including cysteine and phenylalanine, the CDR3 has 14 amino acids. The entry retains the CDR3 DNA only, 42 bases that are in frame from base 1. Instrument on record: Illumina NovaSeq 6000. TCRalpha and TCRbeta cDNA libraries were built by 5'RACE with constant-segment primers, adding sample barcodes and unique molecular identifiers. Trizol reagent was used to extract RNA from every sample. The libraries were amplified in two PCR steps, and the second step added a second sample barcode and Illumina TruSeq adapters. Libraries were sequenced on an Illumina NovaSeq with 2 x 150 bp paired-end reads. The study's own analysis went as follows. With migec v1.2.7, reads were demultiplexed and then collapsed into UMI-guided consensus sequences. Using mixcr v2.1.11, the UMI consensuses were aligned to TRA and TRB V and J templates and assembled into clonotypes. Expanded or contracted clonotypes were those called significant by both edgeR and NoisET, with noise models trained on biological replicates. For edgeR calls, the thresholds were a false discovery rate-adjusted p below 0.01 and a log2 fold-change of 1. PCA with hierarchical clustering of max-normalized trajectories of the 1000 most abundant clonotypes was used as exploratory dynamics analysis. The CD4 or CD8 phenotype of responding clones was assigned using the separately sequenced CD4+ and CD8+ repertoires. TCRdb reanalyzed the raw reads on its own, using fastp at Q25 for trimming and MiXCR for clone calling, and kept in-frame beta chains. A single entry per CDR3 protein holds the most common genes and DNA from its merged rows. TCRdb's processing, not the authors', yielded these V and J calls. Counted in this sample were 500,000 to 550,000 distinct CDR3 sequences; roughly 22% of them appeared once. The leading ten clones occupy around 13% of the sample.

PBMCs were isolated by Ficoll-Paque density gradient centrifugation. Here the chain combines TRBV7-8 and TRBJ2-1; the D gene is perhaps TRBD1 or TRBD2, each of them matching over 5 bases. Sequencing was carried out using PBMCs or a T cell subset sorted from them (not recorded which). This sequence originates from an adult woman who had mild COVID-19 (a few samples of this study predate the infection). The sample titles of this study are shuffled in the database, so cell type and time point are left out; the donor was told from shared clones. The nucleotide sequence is TGTGCCAGCAGCCGTCGACGGGACGACAATGAGCAGTTCTTC. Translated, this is CASSRRRDDNEQFF.